These 3 T cell receptor beta chains were sequenced from one sample in a study of blood T cell repertoires in COVID-19. Sequencing used immunoSEQ multiplex PCR; TCRdb keeps in-frame clones, though not all of them. The repertoire consists of roughly 220,000 clones, with around 85% occurring once and the leading ten covering under 1.5%. Sequences were obtained from PBMCs or T cells enriched from blood (not recorded which). All receptors derive from a middle-aged woman with acute COVID-19.

V usage is TRBV27 and J usage is TRBJ2-7; TRBD2 matches 7 bases. Germline V gene data show CDR1 as MNHEY and CDR2 as SMNVEV (reference sequence). The CDR3 contains 14 residues. V gave up 7 bases and J gave up 2 bases; unmatched junction bases: 8. This CDR3 reads CASKTSQGAYEQYF. CDR3 coding DNA: TGTGCCAGCAAGACTAGCCAAGGGGCCTACGAGCAGTACTTC.

This chain uses TRBV18 with TRBJ2-3; 10 bases are shared with TRBD1. This CDR3 spans 15 amino acids. The V segment lost 6 bases and the J segment 5 bases; nucleotides outside the gene matches: 8. The V gene's germline CDR1 is KGHSH and CDR2 LQKENI. Here the CDR3 reads CASSPTGGAEDTQYF. As DNA, the CDR3 is TGTGCCAGCTCCCCGACAGGGGGCGCGGAAGATACGCAGTATTTT.

This clone appeared a few times. The genes are TRBV11-2 and TRBJ2-5; a possible D gene is TRBD1 (6 bases). Germline V gene sequence: CDR1 SGHAT, CDR2 FQNNGV. V lost 2 bases and J 5 bases, leaving 15 bases between the germline ends. The CDR3 has 15 residues. CDR3 sequence reads: CASSLRRQVQETQYF. CDR3 nucleotide sequence: TGTGCCAGCAGCTTACGGAGACAGGTTCAGGAGACCCAGTACTTC.